This paragraph reports one T cell receptor beta chain. What it binds is not known. CD4+ T cells from unexposed donors were obtained before the COVID-19 pandemic (2011-2018). The cells were cultured for about ten days before CD4+ T cells were isolated. Testing used SARS-CoV-2 S/N and four cold-coronavirus spikes on unexposed-donor CD4+ T cells, cells permitting. The sample originates from a study of CD4 T cells in relation to SARS-CoV-2 and coronaviruses. Overall study: TCR beta CDR3s were sequenced after roughly 10-day antigen culture of PBMCs. No peptide or an HIV-1 Nef peptide pool served as negative control.

Germline-derived CDR1 and CDR2 are DFQATT and SNEGSKA (reference sequence). The CDR3 is 11 residues long. V was clipped by 6 bases and J by 5 bases, with 8 bases between them. Study-wide findings and caveats: This crossreactivity analysis covered spike protein alone, no other viral proteins.

Data came from immunoSEQ multiplex PCR; TCRdb stores just in-frame clones and leaves some out. The sample gives 20,000 to 30,000 clones, around 80% of which show up once; roughly a tenth is in the top ten. The TCR comes from a human donor in good health. J is TRBJ2-1 and V is TRBV20-1; no firm D call. The sequenced material came from CD4+ T cells from PBMCs, cultured in vitro. The CDR3 is CSAEPHNEQFF. For the CDR3, the DNA is TGCAGTGCCGAGCCGCACAATGAGCAGTTCTTC.